This T cell receptor beta chain was recovered during a study of T cell repertoires in cytomegalovirus infection (dated by TCRdb to the late 2010s). About the study as a whole: Recently identified HLA-C-restricted CMV epitopes, whose presentation resists viral immunomodulation, were targeted by peptide stimulations together with well-studied HLA-B-restricted epitopes. Donor HLA type was relevant to the analysis, as public TCR beta signatures indicated carriage of CMV infection together with the matching HLA type.

CDR1 and CDR2 are drawn from the germline V gene: ENHRY, SYGVKD. Counted from cysteine to phenylalanine, this CDR3 has 15 amino acids. Here the CDR3 DNA is all that survives: 45 bases in frame from base 1. V is cut by 0 bases and J by 3 bases, and the space between the germline ends is 9 bases. The research as a whole found: The ex vivo response was dominated by HLA-C-restricted CMV-specific TCR beta clonotypes, which also provided the single most frequent clonotype in two of eight donors. Cumulative frequency of public TCR beta family members discriminated carriers of CMV infection plus the relevant HLA type in this cohort and an independent roughly 350-donor cohort.

The label giving this sample's treatment or condition can be read as: in vitro stimulation with specific CMV peptide epitopes to enrich CMV-specific T cells. This clonotype was picked up a small number of times. Its antigen is unknown. The record has no base qualities; no much larger clone is one base away. Sequenced on an Illumina HiSeq 1500. The raw public data were reprocessed by TCRdb itself: fastp quality trimming at Q25, MiXCR clonotype calling, in-frame beta chains only. When rows share a CDR3 protein, they turn into one entry using the most common DNA and genes. For this sample there are about 920,000 distinct CDR3 sequences; 25% to 40% appear just once. 10% to 15% of the sample rests with the top ten.

The chain was built from TRBV10-3 and TRBJ1-3, with the D gene call left open. The sample here was cultured CD8+ T cells from PBMCs, taken from culture after CMV antigen stimulation. The clonotype comes from a human donor in good health (CMV status not recorded). Some clones in this sample may be carry-over from other donors' samples. The CDR3 region reads CAISESKTLGNTIYF. The nucleotide sequence is TGTGCCATCAGTGAGTCTAAGACACTTGGAAACACCATATATTTT.